The clone carrying this TCR beta chain has just a few counts. The antigen is not known. This entry is derived from a study of blood T cells in healthy people across ages. Study-wide results and limits: PBMCs that were unsorted prevented a conclusive naive versus antigen-experienced comparison. Estimated diversity, derived from one million T cells, was regarded as an underestimate. Whereas aged donors had fewer naive CD4+ cells, long-lived donors had more of them and higher diversity.

For the second PCR, which ran for about 7 to 11 cycles, a sample-barcoded 5' primer and a J-beta primer mix were used. TCRdb used MiXCR to reprocess the 5' RACE reads, holding one entry per CDR3 protein. The sample has roughly 800,000 distinct CDR3 sequences; 55% to 70% are singletons. CDR3 length equals 15 residues. V dropped 5 bases and J dropped 3; count of bases not matched to a gene: 6. Germline loops: CDR1 PRHDT, CDR2 FYEKMQ (reference sequence). The sequence derives from a young man in good health. The rearrangement joins TRBV13 to TRBJ2-7; the match to TRBD2 covers 11 bases. Input material: blood. In nucleotides, the CDR3 is TGTGCCAGCAGCATAACTAGCGGGAGTTTCTACGAGCAGTACTTC. It encodes CASSITSGSFYEQYF.